This T cell receptor (beta chain) emerged from a study of regulatory T cells in long-lasting Graves disease. The TCR beta library used iRepertoire HTBI primers with Arm-PCR amplification of CDR3. TCRdb passed the multiplex PCR reads through MiXCR, listing each CDR3 protein once. This table holds 300,000 to 450,000 distinct CDR3 sequences, 15% to 17% found once. This clonotype has more than one count but fewer than ten. Time point given: newly diagnosed GD, antithyroid drugs for less than 3 months. PBMCs were the source of the RNA used for TCR sequencing. The V gene end was trimmed by 10 bases and the J gene end by 0 bases; junction bases not matched to a gene: 12. The CDR3 sequence is 16 residues long. CDR1 SEHNR and CDR2 FQNEAQ come from the germline V gene (reference sequence).

The J gene is TRBJ2-7, the V gene TRBV7-9, with 10 nucleotides matching TRBD2. This TCR derives from a female donor with Graves disease. Source: peripheral blood mononuclear cells (PBMCs), taken at new diagnosis, from a patient treated with antithyroid drugs. CDR3 nucleotide sequence: TGTGCCACCCGGGGCCTAGCGGGGGCCCGCTCCTACGAGCAGTACTTC. Translated, it gives CATRGLAGARSYEQYF.